This T cell receptor (beta chain) was retrieved from a study of T-cell reconstitution after alpha-beta-depleted transplantation in children. Researchers prepared the TCRbeta library using unique molecular identifiers, the study reports. TCRdb re-derived calls from the PCR reads in MiXCR, one entry per CDR3 protein. This repertoire shows some 600,000 distinct CDR3 sequences, approximately 17% found once; its top ten account for about 1.1%. Germline V gene lookup returns CDR1 SGHKS and CDR2 YYEKEE (reference sequence). The V gene lost 4 bases and the J gene lost 7 bases, with 15 bases spanning the gap. The CDR3 sequence is 14 residues long. This clonotype was seen only a few times.

The TCR originated in a human donor who donated a stem cell graft to a child with acute myeloid leukemia. The sample consisted of PBMCs from the stem cell graft donor, taken from the stem cell graft. This chain connects TRBV5-5 to TRBJ2-4; TRBD1 might be the D (5 bases). The DNA of the CDR3 is TGTGCCAGCAGCCCCGACAGCGCTGTTAACATTCAGTACTTC. Protein: CASSPDSAVNIQYF.